The present T cell receptor (beta chain) was sequenced within a study of blood T cell repertoires in COVID-19. For the study at large: Some COVID-19 samples were acute and others convalescent; all came from the United States, Italy and Spain. The cDNA or gDNA used as material had been derived from T cells, B-cell-depleted T cells, or PBMCs.

Original methodology: Reference gene primer amplification yielded estimated nucleated cell counts. Here immunoSEQ multiplex PCR was the method, and the copy in TCRdb shows in-frame clones only, minus some. V and J calls and clone size are as listed in that table; D and trimming were resolved from the DNA. This sample has about 100,000 clones, with around 93% found just once. V lost 3 bases and J 5 bases, leaving 14 bases between the germline ends. This CDR3 has 13 residues. Per the germline V gene, CDR1 is DFQATT and CDR2 is SNEGSKA (reference sequence). The chain recombines TRBV20-1 with TRBJ2-7, with a weak D call TRBD1 (6 bases). Sequences were obtained from peripheral blood. The sequence was collected from a human donor with active COVID-19. The donor label of this sample is uncertain. For the CDR3, the DNA is TGCAGTGCTAGTCAGGGGACCCTAGACGAGCAGTACTTC. It specifies CSASQGTLDEQYF.